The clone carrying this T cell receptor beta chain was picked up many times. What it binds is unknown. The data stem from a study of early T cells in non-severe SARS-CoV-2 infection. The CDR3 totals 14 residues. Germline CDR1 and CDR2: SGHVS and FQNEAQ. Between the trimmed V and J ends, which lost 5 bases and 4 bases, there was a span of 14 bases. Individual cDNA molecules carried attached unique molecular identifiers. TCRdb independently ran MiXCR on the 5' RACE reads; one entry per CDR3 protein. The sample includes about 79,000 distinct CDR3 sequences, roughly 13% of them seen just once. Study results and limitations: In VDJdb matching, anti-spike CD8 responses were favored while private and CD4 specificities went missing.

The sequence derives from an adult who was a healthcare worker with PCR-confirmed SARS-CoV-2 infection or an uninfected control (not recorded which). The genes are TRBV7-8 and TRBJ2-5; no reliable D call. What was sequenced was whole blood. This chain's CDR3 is CASSLRPDGETQYF. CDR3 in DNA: TGTGCCAGCAGCCTCCGACCCGACGGAGAGACCCAGTACTTC.